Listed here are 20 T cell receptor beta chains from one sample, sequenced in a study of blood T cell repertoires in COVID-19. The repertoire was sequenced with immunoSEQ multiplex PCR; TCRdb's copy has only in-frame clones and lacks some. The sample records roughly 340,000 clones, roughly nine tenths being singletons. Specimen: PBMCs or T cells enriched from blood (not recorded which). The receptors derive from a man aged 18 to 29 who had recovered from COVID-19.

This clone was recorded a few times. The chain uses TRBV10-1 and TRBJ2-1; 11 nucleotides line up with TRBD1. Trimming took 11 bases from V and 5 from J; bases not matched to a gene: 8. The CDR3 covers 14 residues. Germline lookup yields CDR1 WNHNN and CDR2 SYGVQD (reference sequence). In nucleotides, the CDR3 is TGCGCCGGAGCCGGACAGGGGGCCCACAATGAGCAGTTCTTC. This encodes CAGAGQGAHNEQFF.

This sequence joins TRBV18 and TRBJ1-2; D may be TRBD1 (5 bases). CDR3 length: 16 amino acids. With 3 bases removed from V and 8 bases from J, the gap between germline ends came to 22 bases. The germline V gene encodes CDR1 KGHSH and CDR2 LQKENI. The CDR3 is CASSPSEGGRRGGYTF. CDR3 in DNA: TGTGCCAGCTCACCTTCCGAGGGAGGCCGGAGGGGCGGCTACACCTTC.

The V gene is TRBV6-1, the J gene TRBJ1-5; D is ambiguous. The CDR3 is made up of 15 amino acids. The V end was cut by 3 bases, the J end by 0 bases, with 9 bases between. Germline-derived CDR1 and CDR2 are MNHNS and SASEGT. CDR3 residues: CASSDRSYSNQPQHF. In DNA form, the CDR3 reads TGTGCCAGCAGTGACAGATCTTATAGCAATCAGCCCCAGCATTTT.

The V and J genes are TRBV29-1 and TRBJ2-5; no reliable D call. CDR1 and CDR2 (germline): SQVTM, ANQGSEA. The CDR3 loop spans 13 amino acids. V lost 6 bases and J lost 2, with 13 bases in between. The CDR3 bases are TGCAGCGTATACCGACGGGTTCAAGAGACCCAGTACTTC. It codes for CSVYRRVQETQYF.

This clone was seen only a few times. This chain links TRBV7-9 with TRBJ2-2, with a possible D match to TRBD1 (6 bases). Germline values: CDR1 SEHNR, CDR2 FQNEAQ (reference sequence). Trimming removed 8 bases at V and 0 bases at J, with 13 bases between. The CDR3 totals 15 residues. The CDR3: CASPMGASNTGELFF. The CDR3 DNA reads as TGTGCCAGCCCCATGGGGGCTTCGAACACCGGGGAGCTGTTTTTT. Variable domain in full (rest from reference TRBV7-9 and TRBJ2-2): DTGVSQNPRHKITKRGQNVTFRCDPISEHNRLYWYRQTLGQGPEFLTYFQNEAQLEKSRLLSDRFSAERPKGSFSTLEIQRTEQGDSAMYLCASPMGASNTGELFFGEGSRLTVL.

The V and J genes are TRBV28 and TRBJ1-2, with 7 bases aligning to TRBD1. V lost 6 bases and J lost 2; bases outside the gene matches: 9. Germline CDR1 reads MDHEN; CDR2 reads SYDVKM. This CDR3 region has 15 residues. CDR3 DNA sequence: TGTGCCAGCAGGCCGACTTTGACAGGGAACTATGGCTACACCTTC. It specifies CASRPTLTGNYGYTF.

CDR3 region: CASSHSGSNYEQFF. The CDR3 bases are TGTGCCAGCAGCCATAGCGGGAGTAATTATGAGCAGTTCTTC. The chain links TRBV5-8 to TRBJ2-1; 9 bases line up with TRBD2. Germline V CDR1 and CDR2: SGHTS, YDEGEE. The ends lost 4 bases at V and 8 bases at J; junction bases unmatched: 7. The CDR3 sequence is 14 residues long.

The CDR3 protein is CASSQGQAGKPQHF. The CDR3 nucleotides are TGTGCCAGCAGTCAAGGACAGGCGGGGAAGCCCCAGCATTTT. V is TRBV5-6 and J is TRBJ1-5, with 7 nucleotides matching TRBD1. Germline values: CDR1 SGHDT, CDR2 YYEEEE. Trimming took 5 bases from V and 8 from J; bases not matched to a gene: 10. The CDR3 runs to 14 residues.

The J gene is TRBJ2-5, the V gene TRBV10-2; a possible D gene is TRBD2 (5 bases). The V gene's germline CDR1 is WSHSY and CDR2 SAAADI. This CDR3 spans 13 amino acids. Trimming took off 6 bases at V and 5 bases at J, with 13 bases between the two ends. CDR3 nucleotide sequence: TGCGCCAGCAGCAAAGGAGGTCGCGAGACCCAGTACTTC. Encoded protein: CASSKGGRETQYF.

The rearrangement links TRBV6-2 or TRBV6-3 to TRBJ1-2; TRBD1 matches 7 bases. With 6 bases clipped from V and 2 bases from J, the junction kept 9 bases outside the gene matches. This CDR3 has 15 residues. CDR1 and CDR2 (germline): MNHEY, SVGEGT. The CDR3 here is CASSGPGQLNYGYTF. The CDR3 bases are TGTGCCAGCAGCGGCCCGGGACAGCTGAACTATGGCTACACCTTC.

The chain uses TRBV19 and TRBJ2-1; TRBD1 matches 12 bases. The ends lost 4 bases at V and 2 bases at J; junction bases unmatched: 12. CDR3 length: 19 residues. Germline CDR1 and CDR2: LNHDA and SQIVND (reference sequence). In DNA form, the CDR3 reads TGTGCCAGTAGTAAACCGGGACAGGGGGCCCTAGCCGCCTACAATGAGCAGTTCTTC. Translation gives CASSKPGQGALAAYNEQFF.

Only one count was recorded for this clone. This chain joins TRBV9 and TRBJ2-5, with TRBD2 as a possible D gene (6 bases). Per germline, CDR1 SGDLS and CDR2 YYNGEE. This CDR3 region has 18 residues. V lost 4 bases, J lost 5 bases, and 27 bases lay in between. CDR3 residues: CASSSRRLGNLGRETQYF. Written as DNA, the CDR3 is TGTGCCAGCAGCTCGCGAAGATTGGGAAACCTGGGGAGGGAGACCCAGTACTTC. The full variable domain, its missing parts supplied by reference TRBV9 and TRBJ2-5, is DSGVTQTPKHLITATGQRVTLRCSPRSGDLSVYWYQQSLDQGLQFLIQYYNGEERAKGNILERFSAQQFPDLHSELNLSSLELGDSALYFCASSSRRLGNLGRETQYFGPGTRLLVL.

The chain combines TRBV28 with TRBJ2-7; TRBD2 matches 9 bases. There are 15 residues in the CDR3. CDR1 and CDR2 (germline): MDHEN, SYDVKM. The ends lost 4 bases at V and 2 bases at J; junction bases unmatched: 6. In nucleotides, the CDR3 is TGTGCCAGCAGTTCCCATAGCGGGAGTGCCTACGAGCAGTACTTC. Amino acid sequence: CASSSHSGSAYEQYF.

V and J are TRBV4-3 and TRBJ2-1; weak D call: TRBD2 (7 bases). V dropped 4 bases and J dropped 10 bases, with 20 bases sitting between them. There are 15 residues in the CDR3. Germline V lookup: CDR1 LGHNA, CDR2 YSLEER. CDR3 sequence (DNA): TGCGCCAGCAGCCCCCAAGGGGCGGGGGCTCGGGAGCAGTTCTTC. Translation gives CASSPQGAGAREQFF.

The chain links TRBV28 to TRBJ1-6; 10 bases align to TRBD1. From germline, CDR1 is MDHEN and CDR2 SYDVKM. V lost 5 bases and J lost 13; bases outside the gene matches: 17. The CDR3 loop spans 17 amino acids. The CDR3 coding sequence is TGTGCCAGCAGTCCCCAGAGGGGGACAGGGGCGTTTAGGCCCCTCCACTTT. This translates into CASSPQRGTGAFRPLHF.

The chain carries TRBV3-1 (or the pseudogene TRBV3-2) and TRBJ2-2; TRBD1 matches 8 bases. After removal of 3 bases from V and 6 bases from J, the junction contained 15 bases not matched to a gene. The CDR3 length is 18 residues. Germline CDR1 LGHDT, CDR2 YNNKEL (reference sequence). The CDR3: CASSHDTIGQGMAGELFF. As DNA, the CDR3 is TGTGCCAGCAGCCACGATACCATTGGACAGGGAATGGCCGGGGAGCTGTTTTTT.

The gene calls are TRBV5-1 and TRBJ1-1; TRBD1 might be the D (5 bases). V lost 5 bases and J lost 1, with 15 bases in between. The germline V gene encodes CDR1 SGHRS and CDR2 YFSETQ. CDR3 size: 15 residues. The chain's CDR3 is CASRSPGHENTEAFF. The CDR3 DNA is TGCGCCAGCAGGTCCCCCGGACACGAGAACACTGAAGCTTTCTTT.

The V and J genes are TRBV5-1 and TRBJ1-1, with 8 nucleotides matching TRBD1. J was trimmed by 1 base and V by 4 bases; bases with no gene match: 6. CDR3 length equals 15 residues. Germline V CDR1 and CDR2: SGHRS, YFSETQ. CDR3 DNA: TGCGCCAGCAGCGTCCAGGGGGCCTCGAACACTGAAGCTTTCTTT. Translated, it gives CASSVQGASNTEAFF.

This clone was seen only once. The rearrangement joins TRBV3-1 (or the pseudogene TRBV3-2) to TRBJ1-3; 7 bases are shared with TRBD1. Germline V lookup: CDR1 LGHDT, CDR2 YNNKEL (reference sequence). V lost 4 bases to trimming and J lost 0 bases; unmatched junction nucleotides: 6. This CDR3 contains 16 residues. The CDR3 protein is CASSPTGTVSGNTIYF. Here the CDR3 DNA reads TGTGCCAGCAGCCCCACAGGGACAGTCTCTGGAAACACCATATATTTT.

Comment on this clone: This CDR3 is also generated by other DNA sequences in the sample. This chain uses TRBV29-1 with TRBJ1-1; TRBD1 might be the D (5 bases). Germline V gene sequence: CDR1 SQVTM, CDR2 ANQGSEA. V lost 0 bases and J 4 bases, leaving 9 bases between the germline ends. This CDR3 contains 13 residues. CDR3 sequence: CSVEEGRGTEAFF. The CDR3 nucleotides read TGCAGCGTTGAAGAGGGGAGGGGCACTGAAGCTTTCTTT.